The 3 T cell receptor beta chains below all came from one sample that was sequenced in a study of PD-1 blockade in classical Hodgkin lymphoma. Noted time point: cycle 4 day 1 (C4D1), after five to seven weeks of nivolumab. Each patient's relapse followed autologous stem cell transplantation, and brentuximab vedotin exposure varied. Repertoires were generated with immunoSEQ multiplex PCR, while TCRdb's copy carries only in-frame clones and drops some. The sample consists of 20,000 or so clones, around 81% of them appearing once. The sequencing used peripheral blood mononuclear cells (PBMCs), collected before the fourth cycle of nivolumab. Source of these receptors: a human donor with classical Hodgkin lymphoma.

The chain links TRBV28 to TRBJ2-2, with TRBD2 matching over 7 bases. Germline V gives CDR1 MDHEN, CDR2 SYDVKM. This CDR3 has 15 amino acids. With 2 bases clipped from V and 3 bases from J, the junction kept 3 bases outside the gene matches. The CDR3 DNA reads as TGTGCCAGCAGTTTAGGGGGGGTCGACACCGGGGAGCTGTTTTTT. Protein product: CASSLGGVDTGELFF.

This clone was recorded only once. J is TRBJ2-2 and V is TRBV6-4; TRBD2 matches 9 bases. The CDR3 has 15 residues. Germline V CDR1 and CDR2: MRHNA, SNTAGT. The J segment lost 8 bases and the V segment lost 3 bases, leaving 7 bases of the junction unmatched. The CDR3 sequence: CASSEAAGGSGELFF. DNA for the CDR3: TGTGCCAGCAGTGAAGCAGCGGGGGGTTCGGGGGAGCTGTTTTTT.

The chain recombines TRBV6-6 with TRBJ2-6; 7 positions agree with TRBD1. Germline V gives CDR1 MNHNY, CDR2 SVGAGI (reference sequence). After removal of 0 bases from V and 4 bases from J, the junction contained 3 bases not matched to a gene. The CDR3 is 16 amino acids. CDR3 nucleotides: TGTGCCAGCAGTTACTCAACAGGGGTGGGGGCCAACGTCCTGACTTTC. As protein: CASSYSTGVGANVLTF.